This T cell receptor (beta chain) derives from a study of breast tumors, draining lymph nodes, adjacent tissues. Germline CDR1 SGHRS, CDR2 YFSETQ. Trimming removed 0 bases at V and 0 bases at J, with 7 bases between. The CDR3 is 15 residues long. General study points: The data were judged consistent with most tumor T cells coming from lymph node and expanding in tumor. Tumor repertoires ranked between lymph nodes and nontumor tissue in diversity, with V and J gene preferences. Compared with basal-like, luminal-like tumors shared significantly more repertoire with nontumor tissue.

TCRdb recomputed calls from the multiplex PCR reads with MiXCR, one row per CDR3 protein. The data contain approximately 13,000 distinct CDR3 sequences, 40% to 55% of them singletons. This clonotype is classed as medium-sized. Its antigen remains unidentified. Sequences were obtained from tumor-adjacent breast tissue. The sequence was collected from a female donor with breast cancer. Some clones in this sample may be carry-over from other donors' samples. The chain is built from TRBV5-1 and TRBJ2-1, with D possibly TRBD2 on 6 matching bases. CDR3 protein: CASSLVGSSYNEQFF. The CDR3, as DNA: TGCGCCAGCAGCTTGGTCGGGAGCTCCTACAATGAGCAGTTCTTC.